A single sample gave rise to the 24 T cell receptor beta chains below, sequenced in a study of shared clonotypes between healthy human individuals. Terminally differentiated effector memory CD45RA+ cells were excluded from the naive CD8 cells, which were CD45RO-negative and positively selected for CCR7. Sequencing used immunoSEQ multiplex PCR; TCRdb keeps in-frame clones, though not all of them. The sample holds about 2.1 million clones, 90% to 95% seen once. Sequenced sample: naive CD8+ T cells from PBMCs. The receptors here all came from a man aged 18 to 30 in good health. Some clones in this sample may be carry-over from other donors' samples.

This clone has only one observation. This rearrangement joins TRBV28 to TRBJ2-3; the match to TRBD2 covers 8 bases. The CDR3 has 15 amino acids. J gave up 2 bases and V 3 bases, and 4 bases lay outside the gene matches. Germline lookup yields CDR1 MDHEN and CDR2 SYDVKM. The CDR3 protein is CASSFSGAFTDTQYF. For the CDR3, the DNA is TGTGCCAGCAGTTTTAGCGGGGCCTTCACAGATACGCAGTATTTT. The variable domain in full, completed from reference TRBV28 and TRBJ2-3, reads DVKVTQSSRYLVKRTGEKVFLECVQDMDHENMFWYRQDPGLGLRLIYFSYDVKMKEKGDIPEGYSVSREKKERFSLILESASTNQTSMYLCASSFSGAFTDTQYFGPGTRLTVL.

The genes are TRBV6-6 and TRBJ2-2; D possibly corresponds to TRBD1 (5 bases). The ends were cut back, 6 bases at V and 4 bases at J, with 15 bases in the middle. The CDR3 contains 15 residues. Per the germline V gene, CDR1 is MNHNY and CDR2 is SVGAGI (reference sequence). The CDR3 sequence: CASSSDSLSTGELFF. DNA for the CDR3: TGTGCCAGCAGCAGCGACAGCTTGTCCACCGGGGAGCTGTTTTTT.

This clone was seen only once. The chain recombines TRBV5-1 with TRBJ1-1; D unclear. With 2 bases removed from V and 3 bases from J, the gap between germline ends came to 11 bases. The V gene's germline CDR1 is SGHRS and CDR2 YFSETQ. The CDR3 runs 14 residues. The DNA for the CDR3 is TGCGCCAGCAGCTTTGAACCAGCCTACACTGAAGCTTTCTTT. This gives the protein CASSFEPAYTEAFF.

The V gene is TRBV15, the J gene TRBJ2-1; 7 nucleotides align to TRBD2. After removal of 0 bases from V and 0 bases from J, the junction contained 11 bases not matched to a gene. Germline loops: CDR1 LNHNV, CDR2 YYDKDF (reference sequence). The CDR3 covers 19 residues. The CDR3 here is CATSRDAEGGVSSYNEQFF. The CDR3 DNA reads TGTGCCACCAGCAGAGACGCCGAGGGAGGGGTTAGCTCCTACAATGAGCAGTTCTTC.

The chain recombines TRBV7-9 with TRBJ2-2; no definite D call. Germline-derived CDR1 and CDR2 are SEHNR and FQNEAQ (reference sequence). V lost 1 base, J lost 5 bases, and 14 bases lay in between. The CDR3 is 16 residues long. CDR3 nucleotides: TGTGCCAGCAGCTTAGAACGGGTGTCGGCTACCGGGGAGCTGTTTTTT. Translation: CASSLERVSATGELFF.

This chain connects TRBV28 to TRBJ2-2, with 7 bases aligning to TRBD1. V was pared by 3 bases and J by 1 base, with 2 bases of the junction left unmatched. Per the germline V gene, CDR1 is MDHEN and CDR2 is SYDVKM. CDR3 length equals 15 residues. The CDR3 DNA is TGTGCCAGCAGTTTTCACAGGGGGAACACCGGGGAGCTGTTTTTT. Translated: CASSFHRGNTGELFF.

This clone was recorded only once. The chain is built from TRBV4-3 and TRBJ2-3, with D hard to call. Germline CDR1 reads LGHNA; CDR2 reads YSLEER. This CDR3 is built from 16 residues. The V end was cut by 5 bases, the J end by 0 bases, with 15 bases between. The CDR3: CASSAQAVPSTDTQYF. CDR3 nucleotide sequence: TGCGCCAGCAGCGCCCAAGCTGTTCCCAGCACAGATACGCAGTATTTT.

This clone was detected a few times. V and J are TRBV27 and TRBJ1-1, with D unresolved. Germline V gene sequence: CDR1 MNHEY, CDR2 SMNVEV (reference sequence). Between the trimmed V and J ends, which lost 4 bases and 0 bases, there was a span of 6 bases. The CDR3 is made up of 13 amino acids. CDR3 loop: CASSYLMNTEAFF. In DNA form, the CDR3 reads TGTGCCAGCAGTTACCTCATGAACACTGAAGCTTTCTTT.

A remark on this clone: Other DNA sequences from this sample encode an identical CDR3 as well. The chain recombines TRBV27 with TRBJ1-1; D ambiguous. Germline V gives CDR1 MNHEY, CDR2 SMNVEV (reference sequence). This CDR3 contains 13 residues. V lost 4 bases and J 4 bases, leaving 10 bases between the germline ends. CDR3 region: CASSSRVGTEAFF. CDR3 bases: TGTGCCAGCAGTTCGCGAGTGGGCACTGAAGCTTTCTTT.

The chain carries TRBV7-9 and TRBJ2-2, with D perhaps matching TRBD1 (5 bases). The germline V and J ends were trimmed by 1 base and 7 bases, with 10 bases remaining between them. The CDR3 loop spans 14 amino acids. Germline V gives CDR1 SEHNR, CDR2 FQNEAQ (reference sequence). Written as DNA, the CDR3 is TGTGCCAGCAGCTTAGTACTTCAGGGCGGGGAGCTGTTTTTT. Translating it yields CASSLVLQGGELFF.

The rearrangement uses TRBV2 and TRBJ2-1; 8 bases are a match to TRBD2. J gave up 9 bases and V 4 bases, and 11 bases lay outside the gene matches. Looked up from germline, CDR1 is SNHLY and CDR2 is FYNNEI. The CDR3 extends over 15 amino acids. The CDR3 DNA is TGTGCCAGCAGTGGACCCGGGACTAGGTACGGTGAGCAGTTCTTC. Translating gives CASSGPGTRYGEQFF.

The chain is built from TRBV6-1 and TRBJ2-3; tentative D call: TRBD2 (6 bases). This CDR3 comprises 13 residues. Trimming pared 6 bases from V and 2 bases from J, leaving 9 bases between. From germline, CDR1 is MNHNS and CDR2 SASEGT. CDR3 protein: CASRPDYTDTQYF. CDR3 nucleotides: TGTGCCAGCAGGCCGGACTACACAGATACGCAGTATTTT.

The chain couples TRBV27 to TRBJ2-7; TRBD2 aligns across 8 bases. The J segment lost 2 bases and the V segment lost 4 bases, leaving 10 bases of the junction unmatched. Germline CDR1 is MNHEY and CDR2 is SMNVEV (reference sequence). This CDR3 comprises 16 residues. CDR3 loop: CASSSQAGVFPYEQYF. The CDR3 nucleotides are TGTGCCAGCAGTTCCCAAGCGGGAGTGTTTCCCTACGAGCAGTACTTC.

The chain recombines TRBV4-1 with TRBJ2-7; 11 bases agree with TRBD2. The CDR3 is 15 residues long. Germline V gene data show CDR1 as MGHRA and CDR2 as YSYEKL. The J segment lost 4 bases and the V segment lost 4 bases, leaving 6 bases of the junction unmatched. The CDR3 protein is CASSPRASGRYEQYF. In DNA, the CDR3 is TGCGCCAGCAGCCCCCGGGCTAGCGGGAGGTACGAGCAGTACTTC.

V gene TRBV19 combines with J gene TRBJ2-5, with 7 positions matching TRBD1. Germline CDR1 reads LNHDA; CDR2 reads SQIVND (reference sequence). With V trimmed by 6 bases and J by 4 bases, 11 bases remained unmatched. CDR3 length equals 15 residues. The CDR3 bases are TGTGCCAGTAGAAACAGACAGGGCATAGCAGAGACCCAGTACTTC. It yields the protein CASRNRQGIAETQYF.

This clone was observed once. CDR3 region: CASSLGTHTGDEQYF. Written as DNA, the CDR3 is TGTGCCAGCAGCTTAGGAACCCACACCGGGGACGAGCAGTACTTC. This chain links TRBV7-6 with TRBJ2-7, with D perhaps TRBD2 (5 bases). The CDR3 loop spans 15 amino acids. In germline, CDR1 is SGHVS, CDR2 FNYEAQ. V was trimmed by 1 base and J by 5 bases, leaving 15 bases between them.

This clone appeared once. This rearrangement joins TRBV10-2 to TRBJ1-2; 8 bases agree with TRBD1. CDR3 size: 12 residues. The V segment lost 7 bases and the J segment 7 bases; nucleotides outside the gene matches: 5. Germline loops: CDR1 WSHSY, CDR2 SAAADI. The chain's CDR3 is CASIDDRGGYTF. The DNA for the CDR3 is TGCGCCAGCATTGACGACAGGGGTGGCTACACCTTC.

The chain combines TRBV21-1 with TRBJ2-6; the table's D call, TRBD1, was not checked against the DNA. TRBV21-1 constitutes a pseudogene. The CDR3 runs 17 residues. CDR3 bases: TGTGCCAGCAGCAAAGGACACCTCAGCTCTGGGGCCAACGTCCTGACTTTC. Translation gives CASSKGHLSSGANVLTF.

This sequence joins TRBV27 and TRBJ2-7, with 10 bases fitting TRBD1. Germline V gene data show CDR1 as MNHEY and CDR2 as SMNVEV (reference sequence). V shed 5 bases and J 2 bases; nucleotides not matched to a gene: 12. The CDR3 has 17 amino acids. In DNA form, the CDR3 reads TGTGCCAGCAGTCTAGGGGTGGGGACAGGGGCGGCCTACGAGCAGTACTTC. This codes for CASSLGVGTGAAYEQYF.

The V and J genes are TRBV4-3 and TRBJ2-1, with D hard to call. This CDR3 spans 14 amino acids. V dropped 1 base and J dropped 8 bases, with 12 bases sitting between them. Germline V gives CDR1 LGHNA, CDR2 YSLEER. This CDR3 reads CASSQGGNPDEQFF. The DNA for the CDR3 is TGCGCCAGCAGCCAAGGGGGAAACCCGGATGAGCAGTTCTTC.

The chain employs TRBV6-5 and TRBJ2-3; 8 nucleotides agree with TRBD2. CDR1 MNHEY and CDR2 SVGAGI come from the germline V gene. Trimming took 0 bases from V and 3 from J; bases not matched to a gene: 5. The CDR3 extends over 16 amino acids. CDR3 loop: CASSYSGGRKTDTQYF. The CDR3 nucleotides are TGTGCCAGCAGTTACTCAGGCGGGAGGAAAACAGATACGCAGTATTTT.

The rearrangement uses TRBV11-2 and TRBJ2-7, with 8 bases identical to TRBD2. CDR1 and CDR2 from the germline V gene are SGHAT and FQNNGV. CDR3 length: 14 amino acids. V lost 5 bases and J lost 4; bases outside the gene matches: 7. CDR3 sequence reads: CASSKGSGDYEQYF. The CDR3 DNA is TGTGCCAGCAGCAAAGGTAGCGGGGATTACGAGCAGTACTTC.

The rearrangement links TRBV7-9 to TRBJ2-7, with 8 bases that match TRBD1. Germline V gene lookup returns CDR1 SEHNR and CDR2 FQNEAQ (reference sequence). The CDR3 totals 14 residues. With V trimmed by 3 bases and J by 2 bases, 3 bases remained unmatched. The CDR3 loop reads CASSFATGAYEQYF. In nucleotides, the CDR3 is TGTGCCAGCAGCTTCGCGACAGGGGCCTACGAGCAGTACTTC. Filled out from reference TRBV7-9 and TRBJ2-7, the complete variable domain reads DTGVSQNPRHKITKRGQNVTFRCDPISEHNRLYWYRQTLGQGPEFLTYFQNEAQLEKSRLLSDRFSAERPKGSFSTLEIQRTEQGDSAMYLCASSFATGAYEQYFGPGTRLTVT.

The chain combines TRBV15 with TRBJ1-6; 10 bases match TRBD1. The V and J ends lost 3 bases and 7 bases, in that order; junction bases with no gene match: 3. This CDR3 region has 15 residues. Germline CDR1 reads LNHNV; CDR2 reads YYDKDF (reference sequence). For the CDR3, the DNA is TGTGCCACCAGCAGTGTGGGACAGGGGAATTCACCCCTCCACTTT. Protein: CATSSVGQGNSPLHF.